Listed below are T cell receptor beta chains from one sample, sequenced in a study of CD8 T cells in Susac syndrome. Each CDR3 protein gets one entry after TCRdb re-called the immunoSEQ multiplex PCR reads with MiXCR. The sample shows around 230,000 distinct CDR3 sequences, almost 97% of them seen only once. Sequencing was carried out using CD4+ T cells from PBMCs. The receptors derive from a human donor with Susac syndrome. Each CDR3 is given with its conserved first and last residue. A D gene is named only where the DNA matches it firmly. A row's size may be missing; if present it is once, few, many or a size class.

clone_size j_call v_call d_call cdr3_nt cdr3_aa
. TRBJ1-1 TRBV12-3/TRBV12-4 TRBD1 TGTGCCAGCAGCAAGGGACAGGGGGCAGTCGCTTTCTTT CASSKGQGAVAFF
. TRBJ2-5 TRBV10-3 . TGTGCCATCAGAACTGCAGAGACCCAGTACTTC CAIRTAETQYF
. TRBJ2-2 TRBV30 TRBD1 TGTGCCTGGAGCCGAGACAGGGACGACGCGAACACCGGGGAGCTGTTTTTT CAWSRDRDDANTGELFF
. TRBJ2-1 TRBV11-1 TRBD1 TGTGCCAGCAGCTCGGGACAGGGGCTCTCCAATGAGCAGTTCTTC CASSSGQGLSNEQFF
. TRBJ2-6 TRBV4-1 . TGCGCCAGCAGCCGCCATGGGGTCGCTGGGGCCAACGTCCTGACTTTC CASSRHGVAGANVLTF
. TRBJ2-1 TRBV6-6 . TGTGCCAGCAGGTTAGAGGGTGAGCAGTTCTTC CASRLEGEQFF
. TRBJ2-5 TRBV5-1 . TGCGCCAGCAGTGGCGGGACCGGGGGGCCCCAAGAGACCCAGTACTTC CASSGGTGGPQETQYF
once TRBJ1-1 TRBV20-1 TRBD1 TGCAGTGCTACCACAGGGGCGAACACTGAAGCTTTCTTT CSATTGANTEAFF
. TRBJ2-1 TRBV29-1 . TGCAGCGTTGAAGTTGGGCCGGCCCCTGGCTACAATGAGCAGTTCTTC CSVEVGPAPGYNEQFF
. TRBJ1-2 TRBV12-3/TRBV12-4 TRBD1 TGTGCCAGCAGCAGGGACAGGGCGAAAGATAAAAGAGGGGGCTACACCTTC CASSRDRAKDKRGGYTF
. TRBJ2-7 TRBV18 . TGTGCCAGCTCACCATCGCGACTTTACGAGCAGTACTTC CASSPSRLYEQYF
. TRBJ2-7 TRBV11-1 TRBD2 TGTGCCAGCACACTAGCGGGAGGAGTTTCCTACGAGCAGTACTTC CASTLAGGVSYEQYF
. TRBJ2-1 TRBV29-1 TRBD2 TGCAGCGTTGCCGTAAGACTAGCTGACTACAATGAGCAGTTCTTC CSVAVRLADYNEQFF
. TRBJ1-5 TRBV6-4 . TGTGCCAGCGCCCAATCAGGTAATCAGCCCCAGCATTTT CASAQSGNQPQHF
. TRBJ1-1 TRBV20-1 TRBD1 TGCAGTGCTAGAGATGGGACAGTGAACACTGAAGCTTTCTTT CSARDGTVNTEAFF
. TRBJ2-3 TRBV20-1 . TGCAGTGCTAGAGGTGGGGGGCACACAGATACGCAGTATTTT CSARGGGHTDTQYF
few TRBJ2-2 TRBV2 TRBD2 TGTGCCAGCAGCGGGCTAGCGGGGTACACCGGGGAGCTGTTTTTT CASSGLAGYTGELFF
. TRBJ1-4 TRBV6-5 . TGTGCCAGCAGTTACACCCACTCCGAAAAACTGTTTTTT CASSYTHSEKLFF
. TRBJ2-5 TRBV11-2 . TGTGCCAGCAGCTTAACAGGACACCGCCAAGAGACCCAGTACTTC CASSLTGHRQETQYF
. TRBJ2-1 TRBV29-1 . TGCAGTGCCCAGGACCCAGGCCGGCAGTTCTTC CSAQDPGRQFF
. TRBJ2-7 TRBV13 TRBD1 TGTGCCAGCAGCTTCGAACAGGGGGCTTACGAGCAGTACTTC CASSFEQGAYEQYF
. TRBJ1-5 TRBV30 . TGTGCCTGGAGTCCCGGGACACCTCGCAGGCAGCCCCAGCATTTT CAWSPGTPRRQPQHF
. TRBJ1-5 TRBV30 . TGTGCCTGGAGTACGGAAAGCAATCAGCCCCAGCATTTT CAWSTESNQPQHF
. TRBJ1-3 TRBV28 . TGTGCCAGCAGCCGTACCAGGGATAGCTCTGGAAACACCATATATTTT CASSRTRDSSGNTIYF
. TRBJ2-5 TRBV5-4 TRBD2 TGTGCCAGCAGCCCTACGGGACTAGCGGGAGAGACCCAGTACTTC CASSPTGLAGETQYF
. TRBJ2-4 TRBV18 . TGTGCCAGCTCACCAGGGGGTAAAAACATTCAGTACTTC CASSPGGKNIQYF
. TRBJ2-5 TRBV2 TRBD1 TGTGCCACCGTGACAGGGCCGGGATCTAGCCAGTACTTC CATVTGPGSSQYF
. TRBJ1-2 TRBV7-3 TRBD1 TGTGCCAGCAGCACGGGACAGGGCGGCGGGGGCTACACCTTC CASSTGQGGGGYTF
. TRBJ2-7 TRBV20-1 . TGCAGTGCTAGAGAGATGGGACTCCGCCACGAGCAGTACTTC CSAREMGLRHEQYF
. TRBJ2-5 TRBV21-1 . TGTGCCAGCAGCTCACCGGGCGGCGGACAAGAGACCCAGTACTTC CASSSPGGGQETQYF
once TRBJ2-1 TRBV29-1 . TGCAGCGCCAGAACGTCCAGAGGCACTGAGCAGTTCTTC CSARTSRGTEQFF
. TRBJ2-5 TRBV2 . TGTGCCAGCAGTGAAGTAAGGGGGTACCAAGAGACCCAGTACTTC CASSEVRGYQETQYF
. TRBJ2-1 TRBV30 . TGTGCCTATGGGGAGCAGTTCTTC CAYGEQFF
. TRBJ2-1 TRBV12-3/TRBV12-4 TRBD2 TGTGCCAGCAGTCTGACTAGCGGGAGGATCCCAAATGAGCAGTTCTTC CASSLTSGRIPNEQFF
. TRBJ2-1 TRBV5-4 . TGTGCCAGCAGCCGGTGGGATAGGTTTGAGCAGTTCTTC CASSRWDRFEQFF
. TRBJ1-5 TRBV20-1 . TGCAGTGCCGGCCGGAGGGGAGGCAATCAGCCCCAGCATTTT CSAGRRGGNQPQHF
. TRBJ1-1 TRBV19 . TGTGCCAGTAAGACAGAGAAAAACACTGAAGCTTTCTTT CASKTEKNTEAFF
. TRBJ2-5 TRBV19 . TGTGCCAGTACGGCCTCAACGACGGGGGAGACCCAGTACTTC CASTASTTGETQYF
. TRBJ1-3 TRBV28 . TGTGCCAGCACCCCCGAGGGGCACCTCTCTGGAAACACCATATATTTT CASTPEGHLSGNTIYF
once TRBJ1-2 TRBV9 . TGTGCCAGCAGCGCAACTTCCTCGGGACAAGATGGCTACACCTTC CASSATSSGQDGYTF
. TRBJ2-1 TRBV11-2 . TGTGCCAGCAGCCTAGCCGGGACTGTGAACAATGAGCAGTTCTTC CASSLAGTVNNEQFF
. TRBJ2-3 TRBV29-1 . TGCAGCGTGGTTCCCGGGCGGGGCCGCACAGATACGCAGTATTTT CSVVPGRGRTDTQYF
. TRBJ1-4 TRBV7-2 . TGTGCCAGCAGCTTAAACCAGGGCCCTGAAAAACTGTTTTTT CASSLNQGPEKLFF
. TRBJ2-1 TRBV20-1 TRBD1 TGCAGTGCTAGTCAGGGGGTGGTTGAGCAGTTCTTC CSASQGVVEQFF
. TRBJ2-3 TRBV5-4 . TGTGCCAGCAGCGACGGGAGCTCCACAGATACGCAGTATTTT CASSDGSSTDTQYF
. TRBJ2-3 TRBV5-4 . TGTGCCAGCAGCAAACCCGGGACTTCCACTAGCACAGATACGCAGTATTTT CASSKPGTSTSTDTQYF
. TRBJ2-5 TRBV20-1 . TGCAGTGCTACCTGGGGGGACCAAGAGACCCAGTACTTC CSATWGDQETQYF
. TRBJ2-7 TRBV3-1 TRBD1 TGTGCCAGCAGCCTTGGGACAGGGGGAGACGAGCAGTACTTC CASSLGTGGDEQYF
. TRBJ2-7 TRBV5-1 TRBD2 TGCGCCAGCAGCTTGAAGGCGGGAGGAACCTACGAGCAGTACTTC CASSLKAGGTYEQYF
few TRBJ2-3 TRBV7-9 . TGTGCCAGCACCCGGACTGCAGATACGCAGTATTTT CASTRTADTQYF
once TRBJ2-7 TRBV5-1 . TGCGCCAGCAGCCCGGCCGGCGCAGACTACGAGCAGTACTTC CASSPAGADYEQYF
. TRBJ2-7 TRBV5-1 TRBD1 TGCGCCAGCAGCATTGCCGGGACAGATATACGCTACGAGCAGTACTTC CASSIAGTDIRYEQYF
. TRBJ2-3 TRBV3-1 TRBD2 TGTGCCAGCAGCTTACGAGCGGGAACGGCGGATACGCAGTATTTT CASSLRAGTADTQYF